Shown below are 8 T cell receptor beta chains from a single sample sequenced in a study of blood T cell repertoires in COVID-19. Using immunoSEQ multiplex PCR, the repertoire was profiled, and TCRdb retains in-frame clones only, with some absent. The sample holds approximately 100,000 clones; roughly 87% are singletons and the top ten take 3.5% to 5.5%. Material: peripheral blood. The receptors derive from a man in his 70s with acute or convalescent COVID-19.

This chain joins TRBV20-1 and TRBJ1-1; no clear D. The CDR3 consists of 14 residues. CDR1 is DFQATT, CDR2 SNEGSKA, per germline (reference sequence). Trimming removed 3 bases at V and 4 bases at J, with 15 bases between. Here the CDR3 reads CSASLGNRGTEAFF. CDR3 DNA sequence: TGCAGTGCTAGTCTCGGGAATCGGGGCACTGAAGCTTTCTTT.

V and J are TRBV5-5 and TRBJ1-6; no firm D call. The CDR3 is 15 amino acids. Germline CDR1 SGHKS, CDR2 YYEKEE (reference sequence). V gave up 2 bases and J gave up 6 bases, with 12 bases separating them. The CDR3 DNA is TGTGCCAGCAGCTTAACTACCGGGTCTAATTCACCCCTCCACTTT. Residues: CASSLTTGSNSPLHF. The full variable domain, with the rest looked up from reference TRBV5-5 and TRBJ1-6, is DAGVTQSPTHLIKTRGQQVTLRCSPISGHKSVSWYQQVLGQGPQFIFQYYEKEERGRGNFPDRFSARQFPNYSSELNVNALLLGDSALYLCASSLTTGSNSPLHFGNGTRLTVT.

This rearrangement joins TRBV5-1 to TRBJ1-6; TRBD1 matches at 10 bases. Germline CDR1 is SGHRS and CDR2 is YFSETQ. With 2 bases clipped from V and 7 bases from J, the junction kept 6 bases outside the gene matches. The CDR3 consists of 16 residues. CDR3 sequence: CASSLMAGQGNSPLHF. Written as DNA, the CDR3 is TGCGCCAGCAGCTTAATGGCGGGACAGGGGAATTCACCCCTCCACTTT.

The chain links TRBV7-2 to TRBJ1-5; D is unclear. V was clipped by 5 bases and J by 0 bases, with 11 bases between them. Germline-derived CDR1 and CDR2 are SGHTA and FQGNSA. This CDR3 is built from 15 residues. The CDR3 nucleotides are TGTGCCAGCAGCCCAGGACTTTCTAGCAATCAGCCCCAGCATTTT. This translates into CASSPGLSSNQPQHF.

The sample holds one count of this clone. The V call is TRBV5-8, the J call TRBJ1-4, with TRBD1 matching over 9 bases. Looked up from germline, CDR1 is SGHTS and CDR2 is YDEGEE. The junction had 5 bases not matched to a gene; V was cut back by 0 bases and J by 5 bases. The CDR3 spans 16 residues. CDR3 bases: TGTGCCAGCAGCTTGGAAGGGACAGGGAAAAATGAAAAACTGTTTTTT. Its translation: CASSLEGTGKNEKLFF.

The chain carries TRBV27 and TRBJ1-2; D might be TRBD1 (5 bases). CDR1 is MNHEY, CDR2 SMNVEV, per germline (reference sequence). Trimming removed 0 bases at V and 3 bases at J, with 14 bases between. The CDR3 sequence is 16 residues long. CDR3 in DNA: TGTGCCAGCAGTTTATCCGGCGCGGGGGGATACTATGGCTACACCTTC. Translated, it gives CASSLSGAGGYYGYTF.

Turning to this clone: At one boundary the junction diverges from the germline segment, which might be a read error. V gene TRBV6-1 combines with J gene TRBJ1-1; 8 positions agree with TRBD1. CDR1 and CDR2 from the germline V gene are MNHNS and SASEGT. The CDR3 is made up of 15 amino acids. CDR3: CASSEDRGPYTEAFF. In DNA form, the CDR3 reads TGTGCCAGCAGCGAAGACAGGGGCCCGTACACTGAAGCTTTCTTT.

This chain joins TRBV20-1 and TRBJ2-5; possible D gene TRBD2, 5 bases. CDR1 DFQATT and CDR2 SNEGSKA come from the germline V gene (reference sequence). V was shortened by 7 bases and J by 5 bases, with 8 bases between the two germline ends. This CDR3 spans 10 amino acids. The DNA of the CDR3 is TGCAGTGTCGGCGGGGAGACCCAGTACTTC. Amino acids: CSVGGETQYF.